This TCR beta chain was recorded in a study of T cell responses to AZD1222 COVID-19 vaccine. Produced via immunoSEQ multiplex PCR; TCRdb's table is partial and in-frame only. The sample yields 150,000 to 200,000 clones, approximately 92% seen once. A remark on this clone: Its specificity is not known.

Study outcomes and limitations: Distributed over spike, vaccine-associated CD4 TCRs predominated at 160-218 and 743-854. Reportedly, nearly half of unique spike TCRs recognized epitopes outside B.1.351/B.1.1.7 mutations. Repertoires were collected only later (after the peak T cell response had occurred).

The V end was cut by 4 bases, the J end by 4 bases, with 17 bases between. The CDR3 is 15 amino acids. Per the germline V gene, CDR1 is LGHDT and CDR2 is YNNKEL (reference sequence). The sequence came from an adult in good health. The sample consisted of peripheral blood, taken on day 0 of AZD1222 vaccination. J is TRBJ2-7 and V is TRBV3-1 (or the pseudogene TRBV3-2); possibly TRBD2 for D (5 bases). The chain's CDR3 is CASSPPRGRRYEQYF. CDR3 nucleotide sequence: TGTGCCAGCAGCCCCCCCCGAGGGAGACGTTACGAGCAGTACTTC.